The 17 T cell receptor beta chains given below trace back to one sample, sequenced in a study of cytotoxic CD8 clonotypes in ibrutinib-treated CLL (dated by TCRdb to the early 2020s). Library generation was performed with the immunoSEQ multiplex PCR assay. TCRdb obtained this table from immuneACCESS and retained in-frame rearrangements with V and J assigned. These tables miss some clones; where compared with another copy, unresolved V genes account for less than half of the shortfall, and the remainder is unexplained. This sample comprises roughly 250,000 clones, around three quarters of them detected only once. The top ten clonotypes cover roughly 15% of the sample. The sample's time point label, in plain terms: less than 30 months on ibrutinib. Sequencing used PBMCs, obtained after 24 months of ibrutinib treatment. These receptor sequences come from a human donor with chronic lymphocytic leukemia.

V gene TRBV12-5 combines with J gene TRBJ2-1, with D maybe TRBD1 (6 bases). V was shortened by 0 bases and J by 6 bases, with 18 bases between the two germline ends. Germline loops: CDR1 LGHNT, CDR2 FRNRAP. The CDR3 spans 17 residues. The CDR3 loop reads CASGLVQGSIHPNEQFF. CDR3 coding DNA: TGTGCTAGTGGTTTGGTTCAGGGGTCAATCCATCCCAATGAGCAGTTCTTC.

The chain is built from TRBV27 and TRBJ1-2, with 7 bases identical to TRBD1. The V gene's germline CDR1 is MNHEY and CDR2 SMNVEV (reference sequence). There are 13 residues in the CDR3. Trimming at V came to 3 bases and at J to 8 bases, leaving 6 bases not matched to a gene. CDR3 DNA: TGTGCCAGCAGTTTGACAGGGTACGGGGGCTACACCTTC. Its protein is CASSLTGYGGYTF.

This chain's CDR3 is CSVTGLALSPDTQYF. The DNA for the CDR3 is TGCAGCGTTACCGGACTAGCCCTATCCCCAGATACGCAGTATTTT. The chain recombines TRBV29-1 with TRBJ2-3, with TRBD2 identical over 8 bases. Germline CDR1 is SQVTM and CDR2 is ANQGSEA. This CDR3 is 15 amino acids long. With V trimmed by 5 bases and J by 4 bases, 11 bases remained unmatched.

The rearrangement links TRBV7-9 to TRBJ2-7; 7 bases line up with TRBD1. The CDR3 contains 13 residues. V lost 4 bases to trimming and J lost 5 bases; unmatched junction nucleotides: 5. CDR1 SEHNR and CDR2 FQNEAQ come from the germline V gene (reference sequence). This CDR3 is CASSSGQRNEQYF. In DNA, the CDR3 is TGTGCCAGCAGCTCGGGACAGAGGAACGAGCAGTACTTC.

The rearrangement links TRBV7-8 to TRBJ1-5, with 7 nucleotides matching TRBD1. This CDR3 is built from 17 residues. V lost 1 base, J lost 0 bases, and 6 bases stayed unmatched. Germline values: CDR1 SGHVS, CDR2 FQNEAQ. In DNA, the CDR3 is TGTGCCAGCAGCTTAGTGAGGGACAGCAATAGCAATCAGCCCCAGCATTTT. Protein: CASSLVRDSNSNQPQHF. Variable domain in full (rest from reference TRBV7-8 and TRBJ1-5): GAGVSQSPRYKVAKRGQDVALRCDPISGHVSLFWYQQALGQGPEFLTYFQNEAQLDKSGLPSDRFFAERPEGSVSTLKIQRTQQEDSAVYLCASSLVRDSNSNQPQHFGDGTRLSIL.

This clone came up many times. The chain employs TRBV29-1 and TRBJ2-7; 7 nucleotides match TRBD1. This CDR3 has 12 amino acids. CDR1 is SQVTM, CDR2 ANQGSEA, per germline. With V trimmed by 4 bases and J by 7 bases, 7 bases remained unmatched. The CDR3 DNA follows: TGCAGCGTTGGACAGGGTGGAGAAGAGCAGTACTTC. Its translation: CSVGQGGEEQYF.

The V gene is TRBV9, the J gene TRBJ2-2; D is possibly TRBD2 (6 bases). V lost 3 bases, J lost 1 base, and 10 bases lay in between. CDR1 and CDR2 from the germline V gene are SGDLS and YYNGEE. CDR3 length: 15 residues. The CDR3 sequence is CASSAYGGNTGELFF. The CDR3, as DNA: TGTGCCAGCAGCGCGTACGGGGGGAACACCGGGGAGCTGTTTTTT.

The chain joins TRBV29-1 to TRBJ2-7; D is tentatively TRBD1 or TRBD2 (5 bases each). Between the trimmed V and J ends, which lost 1 base and 2 bases, there was a span of 18 bases. CDR1 and CDR2 (germline): SQVTM, ANQGSEA. This CDR3 comprises 16 residues. The CDR3 loop is CSVEGRGAEATYEQYF. CDR3 in DNA: TGCAGCGTTGAAGGCCGAGGGGCAGAAGCTACCTACGAGCAGTACTTC.

CDR3 sequence reads: CASSFRGSYGYTF. CDR3 sequence (DNA): TGTGCCAGCAGTTTTCGGGGGTCCTATGGCTACACCTTC. V usage is TRBV28 and J usage is TRBJ1-2; D possibly corresponds to TRBD1 (5 bases). The CDR3 runs 13 residues. Per germline, CDR1 MDHEN and CDR2 SYDVKM. V lost 3 bases, J lost 4 bases, and 9 bases lay in between.

Here the CDR3 reads CASSPSGRAGELFF. The CDR3 DNA reads as TGTGCCAGCAGCCCTAGCGGGAGGGCCGGGGAGCTGTTTTTT. V and J are TRBV21-1 and TRBJ2-2; the table's D call, TRBD2, was not checked against the DNA. TRBV21-1 is shown as a pseudogene. The CDR3 has 14 amino acids.

The chain carries TRBV4-3 and TRBJ2-1, with D tentatively TRBD2 (5 bases). Germline V gene data show CDR1 as LGHNA and CDR2 as YSLEER. The CDR3 runs to 16 residues. Between the trimmed V and J ends, which lost 4 bases and 2 bases, there was a span of 15 bases. CDR3 amino acids: CASSLSGGSTYNEQFF. The CDR3 nucleotides read TGCGCCAGCAGCCTCTCCGGCGGGTCAACCTACAATGAGCAGTTCTTC.

The chain links TRBV4-2 to TRBJ2-1; D is possibly TRBD2 (5 bases). The germline V gene has CDR1 LGHNA and CDR2 YNFKEQ. Trimming shortened V by 0 bases and J by 7 bases, and 16 bases separated the two germline ends. This CDR3 region has 16 residues. CDR3 sequence: CASSQDRASYRNEQFF. The CDR3 coding sequence is TGTGCCAGCAGCCAAGATCGGGCTAGCTACCGGAATGAGCAGTTCTTC.

This chain joins TRBV29-1 and TRBJ2-1, with D uncertain. Deletions cut 0 bases from V and 0 bases from J, with 12 bases between. The CDR3 is 16 residues long. Per germline, CDR1 SQVTM and CDR2 ANQGSEA. DNA for the CDR3: TGCAGCGTTGAAGATTTGTGGAGTAGCTCCTACAATGAGCAGTTCTTC. Protein: CSVEDLWSSSYNEQFF.

The V gene is TRBV6-5, the J gene TRBJ1-2; 10 positions agree with TRBD1. Germline V gene sequence: CDR1 MNHEY, CDR2 SVGAGI. The CDR3 is 15 residues long. The V segment lost 2 bases and the J segment 4 bases; nucleotides outside the gene matches: 4. The CDR3: CASSYATGGAYGYTF. The CDR3 bases are TGTGCCAGCAGTTACGCGACAGGGGGCGCCTATGGCTACACCTTC.

The rearrangement joins TRBV28 to TRBJ2-7; no clear D. Trimming left V 7 bases short and J 0 bases short, with 16 bases between. The CDR3 has 15 amino acids. The V gene's germline CDR1 is MDHEN and CDR2 SYDVKM. DNA for the CDR3: TGTGCCAGCACCTACCCAGGTACCCACTCCTACGAGCAGTACTTC. This sequence encodes CASTYPGTHSYEQYF. The entire variable domain, with the rest obtained from reference TRBV28 and TRBJ2-7, is as follows: DVKVTQSSRYLVKRTGEKVFLECVQDMDHENMFWYRQDPGLGLRLIYFSYDVKMKEKGDIPEGYSVSREKKERFSLILESASTNQTSMYLCASTYPGTHSYEQYFGPGTRLTVT.

The chain recombines TRBV18 with TRBJ1-2, with TRBD1 matching 8 bases. This CDR3 is built from 13 residues. V lost 0 bases to trimming and J lost 7 bases; unmatched junction nucleotides: 1. CDR1 is KGHSH, CDR2 LQKENI, per germline. The CDR3 DNA reads as TGTGCCAGCTCACCACCACAGGGGGTTGGCTACACCTTC. It translates to CASSPPQGVGYTF.

The gene calls are TRBV7-3 and TRBJ2-5, with a weak D call TRBD2 (5 bases). CDR3 length: 13 residues. Per germline, CDR1 SGHTA and CDR2 FQGTGA. The germline V and J ends were trimmed by 5 bases and 2 bases, with 9 bases remaining between them. DNA of the CDR3: TGTGCCAGCAGCCGGGGTCAACAAGAGACCCAGTACTTC. This sequence encodes CASSRGQQETQYF.